The clone carrying this TCR beta chain was seen only a few times. The CDR3 covers 17 residues. The V gene end was trimmed by 4 bases and the J gene end by 4 bases; junction bases not matched to a gene: 11. This sample was taken from a study of molecular identifiers for immune sequencing clone quantification. One entry per CDR3 protein results from TCRdb running MiXCR on the PCR reads. There are around 480,000 distinct CDR3 sequences in the sample; about 22% occur only once, and around 0.86% lies in the top ten. Isolation of naive CD8 T cells was achieved by sorting on a CD8+CD4-CCR7+CD45RA+ phenotype.

The sequence derives from a human donor in good health. Some libraries in this study had Jurkat cell RNA spiked in. V is TRBV12-3 or TRBV12-4 and J is TRBJ2-2, with TRBD2 identical over 8 bases. The specimen was naive CD8+ T cells from blood, with Jurkat cell RNA spiked in. Subset specified: FACS-sorted CD8+CD4-CCR7+CD45RA+ naive T cells. The CDR3 spells CASSSSGGPTLTGELFF. The CDR3 DNA reads TGTGCCAGCAGTTCCAGCGGGGGCCCCACACTCACCGGGGAGCTGTTTTTT.